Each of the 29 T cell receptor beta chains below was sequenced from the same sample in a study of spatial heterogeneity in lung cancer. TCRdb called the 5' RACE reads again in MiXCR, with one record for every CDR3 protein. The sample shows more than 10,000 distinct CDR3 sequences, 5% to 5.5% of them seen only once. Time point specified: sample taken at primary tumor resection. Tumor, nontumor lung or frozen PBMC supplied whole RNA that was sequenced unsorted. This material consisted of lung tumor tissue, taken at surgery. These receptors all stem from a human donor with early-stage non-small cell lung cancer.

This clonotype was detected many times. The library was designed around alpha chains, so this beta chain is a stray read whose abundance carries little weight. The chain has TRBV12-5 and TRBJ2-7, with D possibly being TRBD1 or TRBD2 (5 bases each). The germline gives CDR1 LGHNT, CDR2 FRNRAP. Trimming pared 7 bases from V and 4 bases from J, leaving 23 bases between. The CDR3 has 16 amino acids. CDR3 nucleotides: TGTGCTAGTGTCTGGAAGGGACCAGGACCTGATTACGAGCAGTACTTC. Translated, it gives CASVWKGPGPDYEQYF.

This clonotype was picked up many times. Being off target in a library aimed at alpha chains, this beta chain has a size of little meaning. The CDR3 DNA reads as TGTGCCACCAGTGACAGGGTAGGCAACACCGGGGAGCTGTTTTTT. Translation: CATSDRVGNTGELFF. The chain recombines TRBV24-1 with TRBJ2-2; possible D gene TRBD1, 5 bases. Germline V gene sequence: CDR1 KGHDR, CDR2 SFDVKD. The ends were cut back, 4 bases at V and 2 bases at J, with 10 bases in the middle. The CDR3 has 15 amino acids.

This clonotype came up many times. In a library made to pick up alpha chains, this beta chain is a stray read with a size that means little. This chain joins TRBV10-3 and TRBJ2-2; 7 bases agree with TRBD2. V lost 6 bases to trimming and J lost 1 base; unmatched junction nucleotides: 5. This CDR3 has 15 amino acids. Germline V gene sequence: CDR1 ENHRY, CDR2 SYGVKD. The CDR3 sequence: CAISGLDLNTGELFF. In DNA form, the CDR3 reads TGTGCCATCAGCGGACTAGACTTGAACACCGGGGAGCTGTTTTTT.

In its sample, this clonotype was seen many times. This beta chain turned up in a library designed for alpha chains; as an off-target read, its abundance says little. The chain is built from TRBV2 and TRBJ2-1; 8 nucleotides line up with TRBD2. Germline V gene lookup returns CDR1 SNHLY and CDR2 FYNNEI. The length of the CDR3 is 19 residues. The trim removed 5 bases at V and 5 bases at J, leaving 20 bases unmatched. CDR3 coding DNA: TGTGCCAGCAGTAGTCCGGGAGGGACGAGAAACCGACTCCACAATGAGCAGTTCTTC. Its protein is CASSSPGGTRNRLHNEQFF. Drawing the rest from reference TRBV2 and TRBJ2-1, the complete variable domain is EPEVTQTPSHQVTQMGQEVILRCVPISNHLYFYWYRQILGQKVEFLVSFYNNEISEKSEIFDDQFSVERPDGSNFTLKIRSTKLEDSAMYFCASSSPGGTRNRLHNEQFFGPGTRLTVL.

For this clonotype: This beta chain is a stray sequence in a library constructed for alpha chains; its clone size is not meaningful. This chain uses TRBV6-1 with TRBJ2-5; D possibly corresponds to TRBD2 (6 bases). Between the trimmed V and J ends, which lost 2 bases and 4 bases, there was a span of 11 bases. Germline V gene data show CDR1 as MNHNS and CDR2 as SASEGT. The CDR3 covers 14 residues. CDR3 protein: CASSEISGLETQYF. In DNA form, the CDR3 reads TGTGCCAGCAGTGAAATAAGCGGGTTAGAGACCCAGTACTTC.

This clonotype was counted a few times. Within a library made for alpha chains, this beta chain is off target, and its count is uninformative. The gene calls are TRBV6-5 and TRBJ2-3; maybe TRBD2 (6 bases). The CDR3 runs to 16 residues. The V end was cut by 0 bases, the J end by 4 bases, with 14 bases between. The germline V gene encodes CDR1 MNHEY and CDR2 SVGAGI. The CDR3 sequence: CASSYSGLGEADTQYF. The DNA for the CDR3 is TGTGCCAGCAGTTACTCGGGACTGGGTGAGGCAGATACGCAGTATTTT.

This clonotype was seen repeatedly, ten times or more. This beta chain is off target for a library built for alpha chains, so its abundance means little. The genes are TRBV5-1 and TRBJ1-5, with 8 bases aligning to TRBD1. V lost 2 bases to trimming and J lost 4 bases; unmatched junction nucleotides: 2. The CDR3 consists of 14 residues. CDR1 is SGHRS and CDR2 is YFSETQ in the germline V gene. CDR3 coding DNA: TGCGCCAGCAGCTTCGGGACAGGAAATCAGCCCCAGCATTTT. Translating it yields CASSFGTGNQPQHF.

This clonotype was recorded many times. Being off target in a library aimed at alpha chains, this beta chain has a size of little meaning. The CDR3 spells CASSLAVNWGLTYNEQFF. The CDR3 DNA is TGCGCCAGCAGCTTGGCCGTTAACTGGGGACTGACCTACAATGAGCAGTTCTTC. The chain is built from TRBV5-1 and TRBJ2-1; the D gene is possibly TRBD2 (6 bases). This CDR3 spans 18 amino acids. V was pared by 0 bases and J by 2 bases, with 18 bases between. Germline CDR1 SGHRS, CDR2 YFSETQ.

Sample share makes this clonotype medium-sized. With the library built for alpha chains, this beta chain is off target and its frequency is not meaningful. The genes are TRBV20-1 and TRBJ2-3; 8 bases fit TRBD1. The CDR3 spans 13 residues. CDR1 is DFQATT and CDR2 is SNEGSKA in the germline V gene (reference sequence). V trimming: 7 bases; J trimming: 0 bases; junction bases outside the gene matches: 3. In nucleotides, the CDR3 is TGCAGTGTCGGACAGGGTAGCACAGATACGCAGTATTTT. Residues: CSVGQGSTDTQYF.

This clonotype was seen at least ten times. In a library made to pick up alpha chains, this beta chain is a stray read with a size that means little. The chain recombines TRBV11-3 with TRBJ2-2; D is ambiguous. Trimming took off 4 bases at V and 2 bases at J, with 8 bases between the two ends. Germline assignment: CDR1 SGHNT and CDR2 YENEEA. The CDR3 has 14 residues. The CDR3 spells CASSSGVNTGELFF. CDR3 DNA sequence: TGTGCCAGCAGCTCCGGCGTTAACACCGGGGAGCTGTTTTTT.

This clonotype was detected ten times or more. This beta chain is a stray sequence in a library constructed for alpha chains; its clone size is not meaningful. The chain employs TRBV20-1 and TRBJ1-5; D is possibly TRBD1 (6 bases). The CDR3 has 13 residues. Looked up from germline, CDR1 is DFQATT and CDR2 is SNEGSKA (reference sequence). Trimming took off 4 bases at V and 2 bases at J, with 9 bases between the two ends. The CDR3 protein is CSATRGGNQPQHF. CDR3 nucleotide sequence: TGCAGTGCTACCAGGGGCGGCAATCAGCCCCAGCATTTT.

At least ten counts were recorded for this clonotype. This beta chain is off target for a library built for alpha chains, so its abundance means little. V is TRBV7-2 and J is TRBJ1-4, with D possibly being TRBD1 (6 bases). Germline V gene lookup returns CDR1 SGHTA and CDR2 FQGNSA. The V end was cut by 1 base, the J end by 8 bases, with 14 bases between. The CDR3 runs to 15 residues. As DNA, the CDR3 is TGTGCCAGCAGCTTAGTCCAGGGGCGCGGGGAAAAACTGTTTTTT. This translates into CASSLVQGRGEKLFF.

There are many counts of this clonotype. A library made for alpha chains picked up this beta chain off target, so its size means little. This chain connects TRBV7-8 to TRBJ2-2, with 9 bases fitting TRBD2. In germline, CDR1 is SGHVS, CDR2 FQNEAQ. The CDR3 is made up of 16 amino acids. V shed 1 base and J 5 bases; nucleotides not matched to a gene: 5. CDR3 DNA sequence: TGTGCCAGCAGCTTAGTGGCGGGGGGGCCAACCGGGGAGCTGTTTTTT. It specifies CASSLVAGGPTGELFF.

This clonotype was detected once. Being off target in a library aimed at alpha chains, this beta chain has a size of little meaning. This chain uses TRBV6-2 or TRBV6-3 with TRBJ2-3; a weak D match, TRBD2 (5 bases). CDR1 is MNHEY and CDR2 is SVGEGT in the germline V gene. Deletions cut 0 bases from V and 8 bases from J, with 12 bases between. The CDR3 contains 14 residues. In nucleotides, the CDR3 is TGTGCCAGCAGTTACTCGGCCAGGCGGGCTACGCAGTATTTT. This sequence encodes CASSYSARRATQYF.

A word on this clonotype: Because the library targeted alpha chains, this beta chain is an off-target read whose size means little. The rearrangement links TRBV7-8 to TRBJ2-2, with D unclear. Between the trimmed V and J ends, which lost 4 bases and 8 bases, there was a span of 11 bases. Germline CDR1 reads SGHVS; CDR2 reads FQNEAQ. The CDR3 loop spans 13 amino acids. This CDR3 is CASSSDQLGELFF. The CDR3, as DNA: TGTGCCAGCAGCTCGGACCAGCTGGGGGAGCTGTTTTTT.

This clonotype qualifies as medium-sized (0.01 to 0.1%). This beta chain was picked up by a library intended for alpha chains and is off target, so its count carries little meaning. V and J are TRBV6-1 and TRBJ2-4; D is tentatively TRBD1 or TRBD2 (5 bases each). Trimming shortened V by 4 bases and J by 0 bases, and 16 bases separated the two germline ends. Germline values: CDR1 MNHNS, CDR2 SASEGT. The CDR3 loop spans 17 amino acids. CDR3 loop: CASSVGRDPIAKNIQYF. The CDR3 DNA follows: TGTGCCAGCAGTGTTGGCCGGGACCCTATAGCCAAAAACATTCAGTACTTC.

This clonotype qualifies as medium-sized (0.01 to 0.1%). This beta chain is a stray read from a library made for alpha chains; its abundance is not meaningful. The CDR3 DNA reads TGTGCCAGCAGCTTAGTGCCCTTAGCGGCTGTGTACAATGAGCAGTTCTTC. Translation: CASSLVPLAAVYNEQFF. V is TRBV7-2 and J is TRBJ2-1; weak D call: TRBD2 (6 bases). Trimming removed 1 base at V and 4 bases at J, with 17 bases between. Germline V gives CDR1 SGHTA, CDR2 FQGNSA. The CDR3 has 17 residues. Filled out from reference TRBV7-2 and TRBJ2-1, the complete variable domain reads GAGVSQSPSNKVTEKGKDVELRCDPISGHTALYWYRQSLGQGLEFLIYFQGNSAPDKSGLPSDRFSAERTGGSVSTLTIQRTQQEDSAVYLCASSLVPLAAVYNEQFFGPGTRLTVL.

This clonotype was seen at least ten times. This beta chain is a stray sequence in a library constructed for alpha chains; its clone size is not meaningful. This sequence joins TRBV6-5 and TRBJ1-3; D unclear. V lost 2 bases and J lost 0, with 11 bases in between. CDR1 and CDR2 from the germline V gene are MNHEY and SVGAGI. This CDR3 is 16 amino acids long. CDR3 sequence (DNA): TGTGCCAGCAGTTACGACGCAGGTCCCTCTGGAAACACCATATATTTT. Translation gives CASSYDAGPSGNTIYF.

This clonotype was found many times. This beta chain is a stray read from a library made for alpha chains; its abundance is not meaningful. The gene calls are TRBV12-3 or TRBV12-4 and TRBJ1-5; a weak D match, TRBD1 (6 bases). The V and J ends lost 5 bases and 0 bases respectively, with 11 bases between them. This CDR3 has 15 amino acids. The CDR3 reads CASSLGTYSNQPQHF. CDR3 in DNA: TGTGCCAGCAGTCTTGGGACATATAGCAATCAGCCCCAGCATTTT.

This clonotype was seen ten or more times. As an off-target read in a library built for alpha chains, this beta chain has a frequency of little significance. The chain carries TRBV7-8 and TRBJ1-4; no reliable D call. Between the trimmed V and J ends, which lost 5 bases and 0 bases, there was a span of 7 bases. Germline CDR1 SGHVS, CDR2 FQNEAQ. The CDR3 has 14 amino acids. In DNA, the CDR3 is TGTGCCAGCAGCAGAGAGACAACTAATGAAAAACTGTTTTTT. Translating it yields CASSRETTNEKLFF.

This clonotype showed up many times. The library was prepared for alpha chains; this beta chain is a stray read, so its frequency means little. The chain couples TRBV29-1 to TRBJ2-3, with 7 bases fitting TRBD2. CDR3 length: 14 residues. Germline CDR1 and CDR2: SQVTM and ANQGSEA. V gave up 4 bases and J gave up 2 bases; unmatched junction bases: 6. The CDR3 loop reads CSVAGGGITDTQYF. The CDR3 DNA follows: TGCAGCGTTGCAGGCGGGGGAATCACAGATACGCAGTATTTT.

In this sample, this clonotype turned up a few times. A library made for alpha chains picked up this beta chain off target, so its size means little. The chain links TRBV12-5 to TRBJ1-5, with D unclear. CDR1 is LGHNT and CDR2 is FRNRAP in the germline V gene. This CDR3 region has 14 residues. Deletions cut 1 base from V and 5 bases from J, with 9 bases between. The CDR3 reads CASGLAPSYQPQHF. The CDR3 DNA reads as TGTGCTAGTGGTTTGGCCCCATCGTATCAGCCCCAGCATTTT.

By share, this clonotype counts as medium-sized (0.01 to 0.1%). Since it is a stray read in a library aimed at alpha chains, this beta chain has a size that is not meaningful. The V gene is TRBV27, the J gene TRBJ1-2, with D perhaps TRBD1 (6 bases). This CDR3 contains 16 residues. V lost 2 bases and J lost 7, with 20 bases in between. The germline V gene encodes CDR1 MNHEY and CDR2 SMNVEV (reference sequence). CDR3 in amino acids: CASSLQNPGAKSGYTF. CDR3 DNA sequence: TGTGCCAGCAGTTTACAAAATCCGGGGGCGAAGAGTGGCTACACCTTC.

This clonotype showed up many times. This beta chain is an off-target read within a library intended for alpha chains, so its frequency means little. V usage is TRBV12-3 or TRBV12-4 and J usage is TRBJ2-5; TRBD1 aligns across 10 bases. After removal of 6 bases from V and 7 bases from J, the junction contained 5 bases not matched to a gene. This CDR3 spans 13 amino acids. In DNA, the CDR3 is TGTGCCAGCAGGGGGACAGGGGTGGGGACCCAGTACTTC. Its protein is CASRGTGVGTQYF.

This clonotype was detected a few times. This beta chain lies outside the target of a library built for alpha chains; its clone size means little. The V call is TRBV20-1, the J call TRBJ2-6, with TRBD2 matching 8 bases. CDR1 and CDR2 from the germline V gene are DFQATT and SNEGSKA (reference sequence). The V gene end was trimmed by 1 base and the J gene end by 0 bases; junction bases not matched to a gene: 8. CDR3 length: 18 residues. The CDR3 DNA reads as TGCAGTGCTAGAGCCGCCGGGAGGGGGGCCTCTGGGGCCAACGTCCTGACTTTC. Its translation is CSARAAGRGASGANVLTF.

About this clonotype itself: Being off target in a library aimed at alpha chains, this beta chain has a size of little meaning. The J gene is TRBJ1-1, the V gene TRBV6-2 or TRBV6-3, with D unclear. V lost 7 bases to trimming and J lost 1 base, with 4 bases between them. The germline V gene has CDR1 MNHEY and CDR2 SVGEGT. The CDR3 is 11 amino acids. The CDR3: CASKENTEAFF. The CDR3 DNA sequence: TGTGCCAGCAAGGAGAACACTGAAGCTTTCTTT.

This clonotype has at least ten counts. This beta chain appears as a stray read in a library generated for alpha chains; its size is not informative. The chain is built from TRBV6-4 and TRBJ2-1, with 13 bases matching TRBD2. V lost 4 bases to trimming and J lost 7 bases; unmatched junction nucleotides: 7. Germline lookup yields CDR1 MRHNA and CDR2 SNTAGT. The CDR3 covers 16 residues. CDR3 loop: CASSVQPGLAGNEQFF. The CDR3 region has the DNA TGTGCCAGCAGTGTTCAACCGGGACTAGCGGGAAATGAGCAGTTCTTC.

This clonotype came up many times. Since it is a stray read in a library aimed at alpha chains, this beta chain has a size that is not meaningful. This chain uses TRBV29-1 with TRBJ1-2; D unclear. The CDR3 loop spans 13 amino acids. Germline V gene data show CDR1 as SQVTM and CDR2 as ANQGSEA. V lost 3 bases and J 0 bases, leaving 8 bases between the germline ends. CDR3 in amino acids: CSVDGLANYGYTF. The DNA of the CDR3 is TGCAGCGTTGATGGACTAGCTAACTATGGCTACACCTTC.

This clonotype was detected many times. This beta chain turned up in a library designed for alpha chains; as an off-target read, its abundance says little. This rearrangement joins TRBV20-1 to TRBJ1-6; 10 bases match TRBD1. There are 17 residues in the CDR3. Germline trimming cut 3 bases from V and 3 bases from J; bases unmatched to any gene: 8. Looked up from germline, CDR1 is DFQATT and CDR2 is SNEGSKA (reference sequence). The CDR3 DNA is TGCAGTGCTAGGACCGGGGGGACAGGGGTCTATAATTCACCCCTCCACTTT. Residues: CSARTGGTGVYNSPLHF.